The rows below give T cell receptor beta chains drawn from one sample of a study of blood T cell repertoires in COVID-19. Here immunoSEQ multiplex PCR was the method, and the copy in TCRdb shows in-frame clones only, minus some. The sample has about 180,000 clones, 85% to 90% seen once. The sequenced material came from peripheral blood. The receptors come from a man between 65 and 85 years old with active or convalescent COVID-19. Both conserved end residues are part of each CDR3. Fields, in order: D gene, V gene, J gene, CDR3 length, CDR3 protein, CDR3 DNA. D genes are given only for firm matches.

-	TRBV9	TRBJ2-6	16	CASSPRWAAGANVLTF	TGTGCCAGCAGCCCAAGGTGGGCTGCTGGGGCCAACGTCCTGACTTTC
-	TRBV2	TRBJ1-6	15	CASRIRQETNSPLHF	TGTGCCAGCAGGATCAGACAGGAGACGAATTCACCCCTCCACTTT
TRBD1	TRBV7-2	TRBJ1-2	14	CASSFTGGGNGYTF	TGTGCCAGCAGCTTTACAGGGGGAGGGAATGGCTACACCTTC
-	TRBV6-5	TRBJ1-5	14	CASSLGASTQPQHF	TGTGCCAGCAGCCTTGGGGCCTCCACCCAGCCCCAGCATTTT
TRBD1	TRBV5-1	TRBJ1-2	14	CASRPRQGPYGYTF	TGCGCCAGCAGACCTAGACAGGGACCCTATGGCTACACCTTC
TRBD1	TRBV18	TRBJ2-7	16	CASSPTRQGGERGTDF	TGTGCCAGCTCACCCACTCGACAGGGGGGGGAGCGGGGTACTGACTTC
-	TRBV28	TRBJ2-7	14	CASSGTGFTYEQYF	TGTGCCAGCAGTGGAACAGGATTTACCTACGAGCAGTACTTC
TRBD1	TRBV4-3	TRBJ1-2	15	CASSQATGGGYGYTF	TGCGCCAGCAGCCAGGCGACAGGGGGCGGCTATGGCTACACCTTC
-	TRBV19	TRBJ1-1	14	CASSISGAGTEAFF	TGTGCCAGTAGTATTTCAGGGGCTGGAACTGAAGCTTTCTTT
-	TRBV24-1	TRBJ2-7	15	CATSDLVAGRNEQYF	TGTGCCACCAGTGATTTGGTCGCAGGGCGGAACGAGCAGTACTTC
-	TRBV18	TRBJ2-1	13	CASSFAGFNEQFF	TGTGCCAGCTCATTTGCAGGGTTCAATGAGCAGTTCTTC